These T cell receptor beta chains were read from a single sample in a study of shared T cell receptors in the human thymus. Only in-frame clones appear in the TCRdb table, and some are missing; sequencing was by immunoSEQ multiplex PCR. The table includes about 660,000 clones, roughly 86% detected once. These same records also appear under a second study, on human thymus T cells.

What was sequenced was thymocytes. Receptors were obtained from a boy younger than two with a congenital heart defect. CDR3s include the opening cysteine and the closing phenylalanine or tryptophan. Each record gives: D gene, clone size, V gene, J gene, CDR3 length, CDR3 DNA, CDR3 protein. D genes are given only for firm matches. A clone size is listed for some rows: how often the clone was seen (once, few, many), or a class if it is expanded.

TRBD1,-,TRBV6-4,TRBJ1-2,16,TGTGCCAGCAGGAATGCTACCGGGACAGGGTACTATGGCTACACCTTC,CASRNATGTGYYGYTF
TRBD2,-,TRBV10-1,TRBJ2-7,16,TGCGCCAGCAGTAAAACAAAGCGGGAGACGGTGTACGAGCAGTACTTC,CASSKTKRETVYEQYF
-,-,TRBV7-9,TRBJ1-6,16,TGTGCCAGCAGCTTAGTATCCGGGACTGAGGATTCCCCCCTCCACTTT,CASSLVSGTEDSPLHF
-,few,TRBV5-6,TRBJ2-7,15,TGTGCCAGCAGCTCCTCGGCGTGGGTCGCGGTTGAGCAGTACTTC,CASSSSAWVAVEQYF
TRBD2,-,TRBV30,TRBJ2-5,16,TGTGCCTGGAGTCCCCTAGCGGCAAACCCCACAGAGACCCAGTACTTC,CAWSPLAANPTETQYF
TRBD1,-,TRBV28,TRBJ1-2,14,TGTGCCAGCAGCACTAGGGGGCCCAACTATGGCTACACCTTC,CASSTRGPNYGYTF
TRBD1,-,TRBV19,TRBJ1-5,15,TGTGCCAGTAGATGGACAGGGTTTAGCAATCAGCCCCAGCATTTT,CASRWTGFSNQPQHF
-,-,TRBV15,TRBJ1-3,12,TGTGCCACCAGCAGAGACGGACTCCACATATATTTT,CATSRDGLHIYF
-,-,TRBV5-4,TRBJ2-3,18,TGTGCCAGCAGCTTTGTGACAGCGTTTGTTAGGGACACAGATACGCAGTATTTT,CASSFVTAFVRDTDTQYF
TRBD1,-,TRBV6-1,TRBJ1-6,18,TGTGCCAGCAGTGAATTCGGGACGCGGACAGGTTGGAATTCACCCCTCCACTTT,CASSEFGTRTGWNSPLHF
-,-,TRBV5-1,TRBJ1-2,11,TGCGCCAGCAGCCAAGACAGCGGCTACACCTTC,CASSQDSGYTF
TRBD1,-,TRBV28,TRBJ1-6,15,TGTGCCAGCAGTTTAGGGACAGGGGAAAATTCACCCCTCCACTTT,CASSLGTGENSPLHF
TRBD2,-,TRBV7-3,TRBJ2-2,18,TGTGCCAGCAGCTTATGCCCGGGGGGTAGCGGAAACACCGGGGAGCTGTTTTTT,CASSLCPGGSGNTGELFF
TRBD2,-,TRBV4-3,TRBJ2-3,20,TGCGCCAGCAGCCAAGAGATTAGTGCGGGGGGATCCCATAGCACAGATACGCAGTATTTT,CASSQEISAGGSHSTDTQYF
TRBD1,-,TRBV7-2,TRBJ1-2,16,TGTGCCAGCAGCTTATCCGACAGGGGGCGGGGCTATGGCTACACCTTC,CASSLSDRGRGYGYTF
-,-,TRBV2,TRBJ2-7,15,TGTGCCAGCAGTGAAGGGGGAGGGGGCTCCTACGAGCAGTACTTC,CASSEGGGGSYEQYF
-,-,TRBV30,TRBJ1-1,12,TGTGCCTGGAAAGCCCCAGGCCCTGAAGCTTTCTTT,CAWKAPGPEAFF
TRBD2,-,TRBV10-1,TRBJ2-5,16,TGCGCCAGCAGTGATTTAACTAGCGGGAGTCGAGAGACCCAGTACTTC,CASSDLTSGSRETQYF
-,few,TRBV4-3,TRBJ1-6,17,TGCGCCAGCAGCCAGGCGGGGCAGGGTACCCCTAATTCACCCCTCCACTTT,CASSQAGQGTPNSPLHF
TRBD1,-,TRBV12-5,TRBJ2-2,18,TGTGCTAGTGGTTTGCCACCCGGACAGGGGGCCAACACCGGGGAGCTGTTTTTT,CASGLPPGQGANTGELFF
TRBD2,-,TRBV19,TRBJ2-2,13,TGTGCCACCCGGGGGGGTGACACCGGGGAGCTGTTTTTT,CATRGGDTGELFF
TRBD1,-,TRBV7-9,TRBJ1-1,14,TGTGCCAGCAGCTCGGGACAGGGGAACACTGAAGCTTTCTTT,CASSSGQGNTEAFF
-,-,TRBV13,TRBJ1-1,12,TGTGCCAGCAGTCCAGCGGGCACTGAAGCTTTCTTT,CASSPAGTEAFF
TRBD1,-,TRBV9,TRBJ1-4,16,TGTGCCAGCAGCGCCGGGACAGGGGCGGATAATGAAAAACTGTTTTTT,CASSAGTGADNEKLFF
TRBD2,-,TRBV11-3,TRBJ2-1,16,TGTGCCAGCAGCTTACGGGCGGGAGCCACTTACAATGAGCAGTTCTTC,CASSLRAGATYNEQFF
-,once,TRBV5-1,TRBJ2-1,17,TGCGCCAGCAGCCGGAGGCCTAAGGATAGTCCATCCAATGAGCAGTTCTTC,CASSRRPKDSPSNEQFF
-,-,TRBV18,TRBJ2-6,15,TGTGCCAGCTCACCTACAGACTCTGGGGCCAACGTCCTGACTTTC,CASSPTDSGANVLTF
-,-,TRBV18,TRBJ2-2,16,TGTGCCAGCTCACCACCGGACAGATTCGGCGGCGGGGAGCTGTTTTTT,CASSPPDRFGGGELFF